These 20 T cell receptor beta chains originate from one sample sequenced in a study of blood T cell repertoires in COVID-19. Here immunoSEQ multiplex PCR was the method, and the copy in TCRdb shows in-frame clones only, minus some. The sample consists of 70,000 or so clones, around 86% of them appearing once. The sequenced sample consisted of peripheral blood. These receptors were obtained from a man aged 65 to 79 with active COVID-19.

The CDR3 sequence is CASSPPSSGGSYEQYF. In nucleotides, the CDR3 is TGTGCCAGCTCACCACCCTCGTCGGGAGGCTCCTACGAGCAGTACTTC. The chain has TRBV18 and TRBJ2-7; TRBD2 matches 7 bases. This CDR3 spans 16 amino acids. Germline V lookup: CDR1 KGHSH, CDR2 LQKENI. With 0 bases clipped from V and 0 bases from J, the junction kept 5 bases outside the gene matches.

The rearrangement links TRBV11-3 to TRBJ2-7, with 9 bases lining up with TRBD1. CDR3 length equals 16 residues. V gave up 5 bases and J gave up 3 bases; unmatched junction bases: 11. Per germline, CDR1 SGHNT and CDR2 YENEEA. The chain's CDR3 is CASSPQGDRVDYEQYF. The CDR3 DNA reads TGTGCCAGCAGCCCCCAGGGGGACAGGGTCGACTACGAGCAGTACTTC.

V gene TRBV5-4 combines with J gene TRBJ1-2; D possibly corresponds to TRBD1 (5 bases). This CDR3 has 13 amino acids. CDR1 is SGHNT, CDR2 YYREEE, per germline (reference sequence). The V and J ends lost 4 bases and 0 bases respectively, with 7 bases between them. In DNA, the CDR3 is TGTGCCAGCAGCCAGACAGCTAACTATGGCTACACCTTC. Encoded protein: CASSQTANYGYTF.

This clone was observed once. The chain carries TRBV7-2 and TRBJ2-5; D gene unclear. The length of the CDR3 is 14 residues. Per germline, CDR1 SGHTA and CDR2 FQGNSA. With 0 bases removed from V and 1 base from J, the gap between germline ends came to 6 bases. As DNA, the CDR3 is TGTGCCAGCAGCTTAGCCCAGGCCCAAGAGACCCAGTACTTC. It translates to CASSLAQAQETQYF.

This chain connects TRBV27 to TRBJ2-3, with 10 bases matching TRBD2. Germline-derived CDR1 and CDR2 are MNHEY and SMNVEV (reference sequence). This CDR3 region has 15 residues. V lost 8 bases to trimming and J lost 3 bases; unmatched junction nucleotides: 8. The CDR3 spells CASWRAGGWTDTQYF. CDR3 nucleotides: TGTGCCAGCTGGAGAGCGGGAGGGTGGACAGATACGCAGTATTTT.

The V gene is TRBV27, the J gene TRBJ1-1, with TRBD1 matching 7 bases. This CDR3 has 15 amino acids. The V and J ends lost 5 bases and 0 bases, in that order; junction bases with no gene match: 6. From germline, CDR1 is MNHEY and CDR2 SMNVEV (reference sequence). CDR3 coding DNA: TGTGCCAGCAGTGCACAGGGGAGCTTGAACACTGAAGCTTTCTTT. Encoded protein: CASSAQGSLNTEAFF.

The rearrangement links TRBV6-2 or TRBV6-3 to TRBJ2-7; 8 positions match TRBD1. CDR3 length: 15 amino acids. With V trimmed by 4 bases and J by 4 bases, 9 bases remained unmatched. Germline V lookup: CDR1 MNHEY, CDR2 SVGEGT. CDR3 in DNA: TGTGCCAGCAGTTCAGCCGGGACAGGAATTTACGAGCAGTACTTC. Amino acid sequence: CASSSAGTGIYEQYF.

The chain joins TRBV29-1 to TRBJ1-1; unclear D gene. This CDR3 spans 10 amino acids. The V end lost 7 bases, the J end lost 0 bases, and 3 bases lay between the germline ends. From germline, CDR1 is SQVTM and CDR2 ANQGSEA. The chain's CDR3 is CSGLNTEAFF. DNA of the CDR3: TGCAGCGGGCTGAACACTGAAGCTTTCTTT.

The V gene is TRBV19, the J gene TRBJ2-4; 11 nucleotides match TRBD2. After removal of 6 bases from V and 1 base from J, the junction contained 5 bases not matched to a gene. The V gene's germline CDR1 is LNHDA and CDR2 SQIVND (reference sequence). There are 16 residues in the CDR3. The CDR3 sequence: CASRRSGRAAKNIQYF. The CDR3 DNA reads as TGTGCCAGTAGACGTAGCGGGAGGGCCGCCAAAAACATTCAGTACTTC.

The V call is TRBV7-9, the J call TRBJ1-4; the match to TRBD1 covers 10 bases. Germline V gene lookup returns CDR1 SEHNR and CDR2 FQNEAQ (reference sequence). This CDR3 has 14 amino acids. V dropped 5 bases and J dropped 7; count of bases not matched to a gene: 4. CDR3 bases: TGTGCCAGCAGCCCGACAGGGGGCGGTGAAAAACTGTTTTTT. It specifies CASSPTGGGEKLFF.

The chain employs TRBV5-6 and TRBJ1-3, with 7 bases that match TRBD1. J was trimmed by 0 bases and V by 0 bases; bases with no gene match: 3. The CDR3 has 16 amino acids. Germline CDR1 SGHDT, CDR2 YYEEEE. CDR3 in amino acids: CASSLGGDSSGNTIYF. DNA of the CDR3: TGTGCCAGCAGCTTGGGAGGGGACAGCTCTGGAAACACCATATATTTT.

The chain recombines TRBV7-9 with TRBJ2-3; TRBD2 agrees at 13 bases. The CDR3 totals 18 residues. V gave up 5 bases and J gave up 0 bases; unmatched junction bases: 8. CDR1 SEHNR and CDR2 FQNEAQ come from the germline V gene (reference sequence). The CDR3 DNA reads as TGTGCCAGCAGCCGTGGACTAGCGGGAGCCCCGAGCACAGATACGCAGTATTTT. Amino acids: CASSRGLAGAPSTDTQYF. Supplemented by reference TRBV7-9 and TRBJ2-3, the full variable domain reads DTGVSQNPRHKITKRGQNVTFRCDPISEHNRLYWYRQTLGQGPEFLTYFQNEAQLEKSRLLSDRFSAERPKGSFSTLEIQRTEQGDSAMYLCASSRGLAGAPSTDTQYFGPGTRLTVL.

The genes are TRBV4-1 and TRBJ1-2; 7 nucleotides match TRBD1. The CDR3 is 15 amino acids. Germline values: CDR1 MGHRA, CDR2 YSYEKL. V was pared by 4 bases and J by 0 bases, with 5 bases of the junction left unmatched. CDR3 DNA sequence: TGCGCCAGCAGCCCTCGACAGGGTACTAACTATGGCTACACCTTC. It codes for CASSPRQGTNYGYTF.

The CDR3 sequence: CASQRPEAFF. The CDR3 coding sequence is TGTGCCTCGCAGCGGCCTGAAGCTTTCTTT. The V gene is TRBV30, the J gene TRBJ1-1; no reliable D call. Germline V CDR1 and CDR2: GTSNPN, SVGIG (reference sequence). V was cut by 7 bases and J by 6 bases, with 9 bases left in between. This CDR3 contains 10 residues.

The CDR3 bases are TGTGCCAGCAGAATTGGGGGGTTGGGCTACACCTTC. Translated, it gives CASRIGGLGYTF. The chain has TRBV2 and TRBJ1-2; D possibly corresponds to TRBD1 (5 bases). Germline CDR1 is SNHLY and CDR2 is FYNNEI. V lost 6 bases, J lost 8 bases, and 13 bases lay in between. The CDR3 is made up of 12 amino acids.

The rearrangement links TRBV12-3 or TRBV12-4 to TRBJ2-3, with D perhaps TRBD2 (5 bases). Trimming removed 8 bases at V and 1 base at J, with 10 bases between. The CDR3 is 13 residues long. This CDR3 reads CASGGSGTDTQYF. The CDR3 DNA follows: TGTGCCAGCGGTGGTAGCGGCACAGATACGCAGTATTTT.

V and J are TRBV4-2 and TRBJ1-2, with D perhaps matching TRBD1 (6 bases). The germline V gene encodes CDR1 LGHNA and CDR2 YNFKEQ. This CDR3 has 15 amino acids. V was shortened by 0 bases and J by 6 bases, with 14 bases between the two germline ends. CDR3 in amino acids: CASSQDGKGGDGYTF. The DNA for the CDR3 is TGTGCCAGCAGCCAAGATGGAAAGGGGGGGGATGGCTACACCTTC.

This clone has only one observation. The chain joins TRBV4-3 to TRBJ2-2; D is unresolved. Looked up from germline, CDR1 is LGHNA and CDR2 is YSLEER. V lost 0 bases and J lost 6, with 8 bases in between. This CDR3 is built from 14 residues. The CDR3 loop reads CASSQDALPGELFF. The CDR3 coding sequence is TGCGCCAGCAGCCAAGATGCGCTACCCGGGGAGCTGTTTTTT.

The chain employs TRBV6-5 and TRBJ2-3; TRBD2 matches at 8 bases. The germline V gene has CDR1 MNHEY and CDR2 SVGAGI. J was trimmed by 10 bases and V by 6 bases; bases with no gene match: 12. CDR3 size: 14 residues. CDR3 in amino acids: CASRAAGGTPAQYF. The CDR3 DNA follows: TGTGCCAGCAGGGCGGCGGGAGGAACCCCCGCGCAGTATTTT.

J is TRBJ1-2 and V is TRBV5-1; possibly TRBD1 for D (6 bases). The V end was cut by 4 bases, the J end by 4 bases, with 11 bases between. From germline, CDR1 is SGHRS and CDR2 YFSETQ. CDR3 length equals 13 residues. The CDR3 bases are TGCGCCAGCAGCCCCATAGGGGGCTATGGCTACACCTTC. This encodes CASSPIGGYGYTF. The entire variable domain, with the rest obtained from reference TRBV5-1 and TRBJ1-2, is as follows: KAGVTQTPRYLIKTRGQQVTLSCSPISGHRSVSWYQQTPGQGLQFLFEYFSETQRNKGNFPGRFSGRQFSNSRSEMNVSTLELGDSALYLCASSPIGGYGYTFGSGTRLTVV.